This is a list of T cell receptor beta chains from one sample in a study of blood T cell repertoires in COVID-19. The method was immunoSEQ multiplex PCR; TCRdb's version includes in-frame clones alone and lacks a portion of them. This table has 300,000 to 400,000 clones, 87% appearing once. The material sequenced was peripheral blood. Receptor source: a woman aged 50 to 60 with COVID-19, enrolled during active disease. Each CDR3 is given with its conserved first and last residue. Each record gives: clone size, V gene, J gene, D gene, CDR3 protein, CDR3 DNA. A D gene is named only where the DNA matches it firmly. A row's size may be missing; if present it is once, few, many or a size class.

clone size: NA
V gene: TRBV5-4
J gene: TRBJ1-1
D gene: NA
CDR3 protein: CASSSNTNTEAFF
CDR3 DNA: TGTGCCAGCAGCTCCAACACGAACACTGAAGCTTTCTTT

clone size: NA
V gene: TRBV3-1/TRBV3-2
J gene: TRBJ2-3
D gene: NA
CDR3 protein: CASSRVGGADTQYF
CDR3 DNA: TGTGCCAGCAGCCGGGTAGGGGGAGCAGATACGCAGTATTTT

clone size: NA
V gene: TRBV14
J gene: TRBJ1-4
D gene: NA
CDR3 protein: CAIHSRVPLGKLFF
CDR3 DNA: TGTGCCATACACTCCAGGGTTCCCTTGGGGAAACTGTTTTTT

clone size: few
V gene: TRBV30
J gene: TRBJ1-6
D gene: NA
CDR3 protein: CAWSVDPTNSPLHF
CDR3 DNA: TGTGCCTGGAGTGTAGATCCTACTAATTCACCCCTCCACTTT

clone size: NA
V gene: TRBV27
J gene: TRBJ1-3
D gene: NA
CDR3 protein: CASSLSNLGNTIYF
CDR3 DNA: TGTGCCAGCAGTTTAAGCAATCTTGGAAACACCATATATTTT

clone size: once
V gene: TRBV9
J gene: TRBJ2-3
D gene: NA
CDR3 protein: CASSATEFTDTQYF
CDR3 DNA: TGTGCCAGCAGCGCGACAGAGTTCACAGATACGCAGTATTTT

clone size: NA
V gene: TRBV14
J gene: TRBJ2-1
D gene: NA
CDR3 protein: CASSHWQGGGEQFF
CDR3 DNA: TGTGCCAGCAGCCACTGGCAGGGAGGCGGGGAGCAGTTCTTC

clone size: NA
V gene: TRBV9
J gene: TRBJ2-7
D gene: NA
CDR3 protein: CASSPSFDYEQYF
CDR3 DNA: TGTGCCAGCAGCCCAAGCTTCGATTACGAGCAGTACTTC

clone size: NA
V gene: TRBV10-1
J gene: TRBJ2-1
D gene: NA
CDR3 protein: CASSDTRMRQFF
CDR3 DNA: TGCGCCAGCAGTGATACTAGAATGAGGCAGTTCTTC

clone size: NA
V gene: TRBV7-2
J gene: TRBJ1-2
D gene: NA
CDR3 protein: CASSTGGAYGYTF
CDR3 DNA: TGTGCCAGCAGCACGGGGGGCGCCTATGGCTACACCTTC

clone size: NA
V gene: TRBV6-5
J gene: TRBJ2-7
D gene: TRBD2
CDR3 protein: CASSYSQAGVQSEQYF
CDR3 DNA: TGTGCCAGCAGTTACTCACAAGCGGGAGTGCAGTCCGAGCAGTACTTC

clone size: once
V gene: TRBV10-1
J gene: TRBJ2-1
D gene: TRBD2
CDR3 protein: CASSLAGGKGAYNEQFF
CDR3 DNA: TGCGCCAGCAGCCTAGCGGGAGGAAAGGGCGCCTACAATGAGCAGTTCTTC

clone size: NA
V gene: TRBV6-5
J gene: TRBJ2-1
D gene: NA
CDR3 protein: CASSSGTAAYNEQFF
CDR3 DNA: TGTGCCAGCAGTTCCGGGACTGCGGCCTACAATGAGCAGTTCTTC

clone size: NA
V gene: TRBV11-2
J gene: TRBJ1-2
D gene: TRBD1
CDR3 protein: CASSRERVQGYGYTF
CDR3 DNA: TGTGCCAGCAGCCGGGAGAGGGTACAGGGGTATGGCTACACCTTC

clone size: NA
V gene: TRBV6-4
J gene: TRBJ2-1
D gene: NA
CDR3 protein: CASSVEGFDNEQFF
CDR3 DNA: TGTGCCAGCAGTGTGGAGGGTTTCGACAATGAGCAGTTCTTC

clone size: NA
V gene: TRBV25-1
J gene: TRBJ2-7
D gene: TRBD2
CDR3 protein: CASSDTTRRERSYEQYF
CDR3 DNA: TGTGCCAGCAGCGACACCACTCGGCGGGAGAGGTCCTACGAGCAGTACTTC

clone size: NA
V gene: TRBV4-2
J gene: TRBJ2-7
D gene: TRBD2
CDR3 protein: CASSQDLIAGGVEQYF
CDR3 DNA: TGTGCCAGCAGCCAAGATCTAATAGCGGGAGGTGTCGAGCAGTACTTC

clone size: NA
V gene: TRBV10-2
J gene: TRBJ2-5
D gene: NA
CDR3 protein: CASWTYQETQYF
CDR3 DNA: TGCGCCAGCTGGACTTACCAAGAGACCCAGTACTTC

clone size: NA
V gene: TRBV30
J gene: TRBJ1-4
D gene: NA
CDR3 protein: CAFRGAGDEKLFF
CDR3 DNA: TGTGCCTTCCGGGGGGCGGGTGATGAAAAACTGTTTTTT

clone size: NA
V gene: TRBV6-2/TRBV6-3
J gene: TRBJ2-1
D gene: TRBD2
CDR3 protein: CASSYSSLAYNEQFF
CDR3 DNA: TGTGCCAGCAGTTACTCGTCACTAGCGTACAATGAGCAGTTCTTC

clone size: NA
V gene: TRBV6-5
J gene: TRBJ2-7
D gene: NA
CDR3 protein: CASRRDAIYEQYF
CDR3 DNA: TGTGCCAGCAGGCGGGACGCAATATACGAGCAGTACTTC

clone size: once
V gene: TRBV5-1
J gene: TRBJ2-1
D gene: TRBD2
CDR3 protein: CASSLDLAGGSYNEQFF
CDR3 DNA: TGCGCCAGCAGCTTGGATCTAGCGGGAGGCTCCTACAATGAGCAGTTCTTC

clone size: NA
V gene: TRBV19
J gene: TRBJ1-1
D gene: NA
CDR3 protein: CASSIGGATLNTEAFF
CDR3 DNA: TGTGCCAGTAGTATTGGGGGGGCTACACTGAACACTGAAGCTTTCTTT

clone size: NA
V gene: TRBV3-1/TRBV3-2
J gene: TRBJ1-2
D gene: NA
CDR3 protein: CASSQVSYGYTF
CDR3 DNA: TGTGCCAGCAGCCAAGTTAGCTATGGCTACACCTTC

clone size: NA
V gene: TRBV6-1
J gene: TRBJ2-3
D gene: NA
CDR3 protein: CASSERGVDTDTQYF
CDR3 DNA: TGTGCCAGCAGTGAACGGGGAGTCGACACAGATACGCAGTATTTT

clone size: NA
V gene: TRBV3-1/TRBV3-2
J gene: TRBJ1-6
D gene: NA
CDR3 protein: CASSQAQGSSPLHF
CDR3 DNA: TGTGCCAGCAGCCAAGCGCAGGGGAGTTCACCCCTCCACTTT

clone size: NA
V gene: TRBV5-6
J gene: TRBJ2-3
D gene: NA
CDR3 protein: CASSPPSWDSYTDTQYF
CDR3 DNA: TGTGCCAGCAGCCCACCCTCTTGGGACTCCTACACAGATACGCAGTATTTT

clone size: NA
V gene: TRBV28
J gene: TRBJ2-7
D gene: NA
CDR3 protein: CASTKGPYEQYF
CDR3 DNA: TGTGCCAGCACTAAGGGGCCCTACGAGCAGTACTTC

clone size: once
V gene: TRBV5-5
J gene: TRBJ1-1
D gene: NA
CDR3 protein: CASSLGRNTEAFF
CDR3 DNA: TGTGCCAGCAGCTTGGGCAGAAACACTGAAGCTTTCTTT

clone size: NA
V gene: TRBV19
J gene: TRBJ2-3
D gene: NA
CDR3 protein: CASRVVGVDTQYF
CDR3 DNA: TGTGCCAGCAGGGTTGTGGGCGTAGATACGCAGTATTTT

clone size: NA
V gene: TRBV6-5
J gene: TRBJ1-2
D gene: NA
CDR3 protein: CASNPGDRANYGYTF
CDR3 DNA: TGTGCCAGCAATCCAGGGGATCGAGCTAACTATGGCTACACCTTC

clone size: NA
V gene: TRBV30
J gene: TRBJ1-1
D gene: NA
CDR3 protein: CAWSVGRVDTEAFF
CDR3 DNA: TGTGCCTGGAGTGTGGGCAGGGTAGACACTGAAGCTTTCTTT

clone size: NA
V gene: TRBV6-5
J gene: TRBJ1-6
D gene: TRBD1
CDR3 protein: CASADRPNSPLHF
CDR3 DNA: TGTGCCAGCGCGGACAGGCCGAATTCACCCCTCCACTTT

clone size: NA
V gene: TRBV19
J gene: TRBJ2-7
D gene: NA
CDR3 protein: CASTGGSYEQYF
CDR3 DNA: TGTGCCAGTACCGGGGGATCCTACGAGCAGTACTTC

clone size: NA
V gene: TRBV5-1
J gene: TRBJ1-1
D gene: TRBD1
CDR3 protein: CASSPRRQGVANTEAFF
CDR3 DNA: TGCGCCAGCAGCCCTAGGCGACAGGGGGTGGCGAACACTGAAGCTTTCTTT

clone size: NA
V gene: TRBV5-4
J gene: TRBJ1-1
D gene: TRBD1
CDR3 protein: CASSLEPGGNTEAFF
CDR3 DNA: TGTGCCAGCAGCTTGGAGCCAGGGGGCAACACTGAAGCTTTCTTT

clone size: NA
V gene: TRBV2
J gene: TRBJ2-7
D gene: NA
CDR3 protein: CASSDAGLQAFYEQYF
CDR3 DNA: TGTGCCAGCAGTGATGCGGGGCTTCAGGCCTTCTACGAGCAGTACTTC

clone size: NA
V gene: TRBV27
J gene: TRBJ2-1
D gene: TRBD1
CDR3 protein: CASSEEDRGLDEQFF
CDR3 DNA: TGTGCCAGCTCCGAGGAAGACAGGGGGCTGGATGAGCAGTTCTTC

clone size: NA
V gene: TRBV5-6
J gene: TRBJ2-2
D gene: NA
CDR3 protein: CASSSQGGWSDGGRELFF
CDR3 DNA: TGTGCCAGCAGCTCCCAAGGTGGGTGGAGCGACGGAGGCCGGGAGCTGTTTTTT

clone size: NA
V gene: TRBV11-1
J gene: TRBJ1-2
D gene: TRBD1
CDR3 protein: CASSLQGAPGYTF
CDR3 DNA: TGTGCCAGCAGCTTACAGGGGGCGCCCGGCTACACCTTC

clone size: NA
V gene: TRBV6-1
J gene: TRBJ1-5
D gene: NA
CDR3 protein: CASGGAKQPQHF
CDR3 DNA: TGTGCCAGCGGGGGGGCGAAACAGCCCCAGCATTTT

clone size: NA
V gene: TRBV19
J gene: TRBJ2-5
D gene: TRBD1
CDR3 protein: CASSIVAGGEKTQYF
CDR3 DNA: TGTGCCAGTAGTATAGTGGCAGGGGGCGAGAAGACCCAGTACTTC

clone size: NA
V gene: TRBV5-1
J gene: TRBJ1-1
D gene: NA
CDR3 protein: CASALTPQGEAFF
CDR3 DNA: TGCGCCAGCGCTCTAACTCCCCAGGGCGAAGCTTTCTTT

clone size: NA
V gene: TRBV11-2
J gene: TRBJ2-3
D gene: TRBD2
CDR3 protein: CASSKSGSNADTQYF
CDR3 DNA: TGTGCCAGCAGCAAGAGCGGGAGTAACGCAGATACGCAGTATTTT

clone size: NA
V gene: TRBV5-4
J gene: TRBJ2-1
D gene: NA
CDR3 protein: CASSFILRPNEQFF
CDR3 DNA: TGTGCCAGCAGCTTTATACTACGCCCCAATGAGCAGTTCTTC

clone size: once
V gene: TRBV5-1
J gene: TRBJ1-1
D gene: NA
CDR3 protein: CASSLGGRANTEAFF
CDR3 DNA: TGCGCCAGCAGCTTAGGTGGCAGGGCGAACACTGAAGCTTTCTTT

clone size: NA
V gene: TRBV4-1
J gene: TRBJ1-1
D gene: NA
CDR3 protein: CASSLSAGSIAEAFF
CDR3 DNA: TGCGCCAGCAGCCTAAGCGCAGGGTCGATCGCTGAAGCTTTCTTT

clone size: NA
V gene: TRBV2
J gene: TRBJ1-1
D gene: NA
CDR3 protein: CATLPTGNTEAFF
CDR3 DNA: TGTGCCACACTTCCGACAGGAAACACTGAAGCTTTCTTT

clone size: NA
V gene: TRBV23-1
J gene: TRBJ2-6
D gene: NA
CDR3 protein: CASSQISLSGANVLTF
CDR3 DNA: TGCGCCAGCAGTCAAATCTCCCTCTCTGGGGCCAACGTCCTGACTTTC

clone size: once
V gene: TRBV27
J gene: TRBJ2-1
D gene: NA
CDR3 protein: CASRTGNNEQFF
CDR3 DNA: TGTGCCAGTAGGACTGGTAACAATGAGCAGTTCTTC

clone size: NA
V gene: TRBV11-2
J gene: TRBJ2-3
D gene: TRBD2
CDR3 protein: CASSFDAGGTDTQYF
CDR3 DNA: TGTGCCAGCAGCTTTGATGCGGGAGGCACAGATACGCAGTATTTT

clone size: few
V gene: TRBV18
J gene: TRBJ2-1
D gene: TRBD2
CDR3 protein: CASSPGLAGDNEQFF
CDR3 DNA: TGTGCCAGCTCACCGGGACTAGCGGGAGACAATGAGCAGTTCTTC

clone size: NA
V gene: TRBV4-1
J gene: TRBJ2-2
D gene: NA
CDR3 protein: CASSQATPYLDSGLFGELFF
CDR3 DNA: TGCGCCAGCAGCCAAGCAACCCCCTATCTTGATAGCGGACTGTTCGGGGAGCTGTTTTTT

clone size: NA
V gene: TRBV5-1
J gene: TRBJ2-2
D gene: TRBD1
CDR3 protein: CASSDTTGGNTGELFF
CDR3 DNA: TGCGCCAGCAGCGACACGACAGGGGGGAACACCGGGGAGCTGTTTTTT

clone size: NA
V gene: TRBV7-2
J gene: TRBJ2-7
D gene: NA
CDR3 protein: CASRDYAATYEQYF
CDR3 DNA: TGTGCCAGCAGGGACTACGCCGCTACCTACGAGCAGTACTTC

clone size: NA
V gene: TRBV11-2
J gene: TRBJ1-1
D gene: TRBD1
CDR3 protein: CASSTQTGPGTEAFF
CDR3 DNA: TGTGCCAGCAGCACCCAGACAGGGCCCGGCACTGAAGCTTTCTTT

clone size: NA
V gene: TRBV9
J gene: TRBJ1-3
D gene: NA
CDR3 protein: CASSGTGLGGNTIYF
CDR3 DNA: TGTGCCAGCAGCGGAACAGGGTTAGGTGGAAACACCATATATTTT